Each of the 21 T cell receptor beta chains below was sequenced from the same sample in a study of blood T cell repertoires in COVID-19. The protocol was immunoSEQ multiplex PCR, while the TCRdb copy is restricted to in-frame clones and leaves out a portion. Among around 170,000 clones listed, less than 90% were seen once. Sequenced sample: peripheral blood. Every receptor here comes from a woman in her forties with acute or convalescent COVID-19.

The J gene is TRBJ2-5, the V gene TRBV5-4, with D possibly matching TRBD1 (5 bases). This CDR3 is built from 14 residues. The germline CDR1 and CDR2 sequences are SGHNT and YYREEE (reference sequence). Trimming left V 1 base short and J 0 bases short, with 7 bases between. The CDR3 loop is CASSLQGNQETQYF. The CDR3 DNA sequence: TGTGCCAGCAGCTTGCAGGGCAACCAAGAGACCCAGTACTTC.

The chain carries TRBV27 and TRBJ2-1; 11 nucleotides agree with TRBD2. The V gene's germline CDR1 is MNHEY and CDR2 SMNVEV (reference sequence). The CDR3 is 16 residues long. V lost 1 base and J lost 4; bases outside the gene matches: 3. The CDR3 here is CASSLLASGGYNEQFF. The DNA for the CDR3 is TGTGCCAGCAGTTTATTGGCTAGCGGGGGGTACAATGAGCAGTTCTTC.

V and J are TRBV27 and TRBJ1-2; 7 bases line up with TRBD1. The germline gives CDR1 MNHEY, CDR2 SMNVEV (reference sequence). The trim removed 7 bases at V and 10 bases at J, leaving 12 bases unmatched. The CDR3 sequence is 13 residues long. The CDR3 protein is CASKGDRALDYTF. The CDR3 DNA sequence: TGTGCCAGCAAGGGAGACAGGGCTCTGGACTACACCTTC.

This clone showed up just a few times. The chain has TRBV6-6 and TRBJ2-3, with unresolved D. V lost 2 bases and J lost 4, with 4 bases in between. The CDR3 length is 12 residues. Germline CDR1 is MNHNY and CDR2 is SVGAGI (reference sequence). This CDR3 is CASSYISDTQYF. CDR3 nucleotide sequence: TGTGCCAGCAGTTACATATCAGATACGCAGTATTTT.

The CDR3 loop is CASNPRFQETQYF. The CDR3, as DNA: TGTGCCAGCAACCCCAGGTTCCAAGAGACCCAGTACTTC. The V gene is TRBV5-8, the J gene TRBJ2-5; unclear D gene. V was trimmed by 6 bases and J by 1 base, leaving 10 bases between them. There are 13 residues in the CDR3. The germline V gene encodes CDR1 SGHTS and CDR2 YDEGEE.

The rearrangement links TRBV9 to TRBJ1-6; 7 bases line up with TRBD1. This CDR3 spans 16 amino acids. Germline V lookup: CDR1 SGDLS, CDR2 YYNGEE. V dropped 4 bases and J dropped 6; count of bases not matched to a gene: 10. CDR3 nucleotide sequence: TGTGCCAGCAGCCCATACGCGACAGGGCGTAATTCACCCCTCCACTTT. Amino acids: CASSPYATGRNSPLHF.

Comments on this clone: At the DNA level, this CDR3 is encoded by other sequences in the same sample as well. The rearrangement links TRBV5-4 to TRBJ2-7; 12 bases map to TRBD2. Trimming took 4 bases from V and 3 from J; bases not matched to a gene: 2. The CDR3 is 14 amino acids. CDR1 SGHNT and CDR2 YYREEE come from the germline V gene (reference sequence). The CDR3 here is CASSPGLAGYEQYF. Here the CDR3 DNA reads TGTGCCAGCAGCCCGGGACTAGCGGGCTACGAGCAGTACTTC. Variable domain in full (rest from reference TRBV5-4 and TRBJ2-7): ETGVTQSPTHLIKTRGQQVTLRCSSQSGHNTVSWYQQALGQGPQFIFQYYREEENGRGNFPPRFSGLQFPNYSSELNVNALELDDSALYLCASSPGLAGYEQYFGPGTRLTVT.

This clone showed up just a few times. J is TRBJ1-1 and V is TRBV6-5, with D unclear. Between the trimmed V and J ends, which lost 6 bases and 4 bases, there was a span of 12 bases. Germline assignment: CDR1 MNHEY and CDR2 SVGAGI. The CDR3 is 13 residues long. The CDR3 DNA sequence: TGTGCCAGCAGCCTTATCGGAGGCACTGAAGCTTTCTTT. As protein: CASSLIGGTEAFF.

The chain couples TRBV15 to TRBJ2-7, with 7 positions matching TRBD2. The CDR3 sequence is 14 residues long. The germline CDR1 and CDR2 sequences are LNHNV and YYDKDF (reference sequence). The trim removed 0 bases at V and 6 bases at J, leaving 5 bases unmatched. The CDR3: CATSREMIAGEQYF. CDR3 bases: TGTGCCACCAGCAGAGAAATGATAGCGGGCGAGCAGTACTTC.

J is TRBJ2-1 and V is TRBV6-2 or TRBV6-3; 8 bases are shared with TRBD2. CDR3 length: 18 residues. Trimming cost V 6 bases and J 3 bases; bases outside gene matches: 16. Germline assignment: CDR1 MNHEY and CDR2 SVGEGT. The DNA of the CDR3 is TGTGCCAGCAGCCGAACGATCGGAGCGGGGGCCTACTACAATGAGCAGTTCTTC. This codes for CASSRTIGAGAYYNEQFF.

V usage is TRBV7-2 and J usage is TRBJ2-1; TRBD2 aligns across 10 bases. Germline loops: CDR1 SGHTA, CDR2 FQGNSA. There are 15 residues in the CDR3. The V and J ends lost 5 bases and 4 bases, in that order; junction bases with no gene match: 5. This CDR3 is CASSPLAGAYNEQFF. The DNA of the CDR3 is TGTGCCAGCAGCCCTCTAGCGGGAGCGTACAATGAGCAGTTCTTC.

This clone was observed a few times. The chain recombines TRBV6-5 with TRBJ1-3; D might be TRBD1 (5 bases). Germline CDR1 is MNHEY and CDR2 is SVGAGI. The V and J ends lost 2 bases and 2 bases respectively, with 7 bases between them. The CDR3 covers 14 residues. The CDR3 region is CASSYARAGNTIYF. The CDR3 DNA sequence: TGTGCCAGCAGTTACGCCAGGGCTGGAAACACCATATATTTT.

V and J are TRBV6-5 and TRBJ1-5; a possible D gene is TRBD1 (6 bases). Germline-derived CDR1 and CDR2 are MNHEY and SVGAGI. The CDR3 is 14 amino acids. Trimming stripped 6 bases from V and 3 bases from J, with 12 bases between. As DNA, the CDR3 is TGTGCCAGCAGAAAAACAGGGCTCAATCAGCCCCAGCATTTT. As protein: CASRKTGLNQPQHF.

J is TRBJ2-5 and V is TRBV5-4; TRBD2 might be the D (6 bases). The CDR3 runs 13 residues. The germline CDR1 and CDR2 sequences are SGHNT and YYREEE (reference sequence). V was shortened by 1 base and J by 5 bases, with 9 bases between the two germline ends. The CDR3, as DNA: TGTGCCAGCAGCTTGTGGGGGGAGGAGACCCAGTACTTC. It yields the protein CASSLWGEETQYF.

CDR3 in amino acids: CASSREGQGFTGELFF. The CDR3 nucleotides read TGTGCCAGCTCACGAGAGGGACAGGGGTTCACCGGGGAGCTGTTTTTT. The chain is built from TRBV18 and TRBJ2-2; 10 bases are shared with TRBD1. V was clipped by 4 bases and J by 4 bases; unmatched bases: 6. The V gene's germline CDR1 is KGHSH and CDR2 LQKENI. The CDR3 contains 16 residues.

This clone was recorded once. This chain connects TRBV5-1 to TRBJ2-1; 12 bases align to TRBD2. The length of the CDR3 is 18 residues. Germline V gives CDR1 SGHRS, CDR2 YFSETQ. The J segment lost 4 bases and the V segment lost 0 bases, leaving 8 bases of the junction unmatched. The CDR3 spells CASSLGTLAGGPYNEQFF. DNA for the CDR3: TGCGCCAGCAGCTTGGGTACCCTAGCGGGAGGGCCATACAATGAGCAGTTCTTC.

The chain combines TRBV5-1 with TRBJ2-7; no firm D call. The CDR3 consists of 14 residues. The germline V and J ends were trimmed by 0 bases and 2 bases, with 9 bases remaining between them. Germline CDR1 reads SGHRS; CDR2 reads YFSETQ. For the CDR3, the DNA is TGCGCCAGCAGCTTGGGGTCAGGCCCCTACGAGCAGTACTTC. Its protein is CASSLGSGPYEQYF.

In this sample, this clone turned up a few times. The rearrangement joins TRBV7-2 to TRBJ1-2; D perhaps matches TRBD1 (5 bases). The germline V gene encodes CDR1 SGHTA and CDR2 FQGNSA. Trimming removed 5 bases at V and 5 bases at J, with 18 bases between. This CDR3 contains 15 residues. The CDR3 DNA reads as TGTGCCAGCAGCCCCCAAGGGGCAGGGCCGTATGGCTACACCTTC. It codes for CASSPQGAGPYGYTF.

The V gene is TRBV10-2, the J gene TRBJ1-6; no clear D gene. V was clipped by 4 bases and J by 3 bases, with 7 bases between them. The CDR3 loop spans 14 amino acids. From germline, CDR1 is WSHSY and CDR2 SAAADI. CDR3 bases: TGCGCCAGCAGTGGACGGGGCTATAATTCACCCCTCCACTTT. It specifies CASSGRGYNSPLHF.

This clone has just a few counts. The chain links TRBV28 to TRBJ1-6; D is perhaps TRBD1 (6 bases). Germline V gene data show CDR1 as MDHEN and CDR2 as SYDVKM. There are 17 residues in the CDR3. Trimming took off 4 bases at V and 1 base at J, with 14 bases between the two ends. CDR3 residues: CASSSSGVTSYNSPLHF. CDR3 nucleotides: TGTGCCAGCAGTTCCTCAGGGGTAACGTCCTATAATTCACCCCTCCACTTT.

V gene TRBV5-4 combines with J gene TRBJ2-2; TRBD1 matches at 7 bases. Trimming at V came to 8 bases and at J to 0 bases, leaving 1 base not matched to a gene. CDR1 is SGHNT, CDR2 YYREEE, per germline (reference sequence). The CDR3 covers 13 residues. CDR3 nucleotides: TGTGCCAGTGGGACAGCGAACACCGGGGAGCTGTTTTTT. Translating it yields CASGTANTGELFF.